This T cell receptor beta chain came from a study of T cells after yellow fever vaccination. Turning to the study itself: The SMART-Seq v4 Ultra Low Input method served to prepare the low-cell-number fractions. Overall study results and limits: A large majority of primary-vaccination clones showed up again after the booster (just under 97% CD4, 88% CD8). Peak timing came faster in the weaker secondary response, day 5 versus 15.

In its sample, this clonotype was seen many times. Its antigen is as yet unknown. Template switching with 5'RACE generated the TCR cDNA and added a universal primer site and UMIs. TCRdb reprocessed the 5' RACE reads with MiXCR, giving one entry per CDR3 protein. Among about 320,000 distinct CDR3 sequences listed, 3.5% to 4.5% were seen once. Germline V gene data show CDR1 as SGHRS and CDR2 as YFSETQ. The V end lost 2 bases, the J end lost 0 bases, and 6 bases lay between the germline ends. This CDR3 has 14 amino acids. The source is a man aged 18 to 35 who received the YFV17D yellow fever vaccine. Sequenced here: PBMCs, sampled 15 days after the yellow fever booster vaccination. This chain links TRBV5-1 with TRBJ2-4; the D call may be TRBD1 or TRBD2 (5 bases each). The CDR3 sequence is CASSFGGAKNIQYF. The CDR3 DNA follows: TGCGCCAGCAGCTTTGGGGGAGCCAAAAACATTCAGTACTTC.